This is a list of T cell receptor beta chains from one sample in a study of patients and donors after allogeneic stem cell transplantation. In TCRdb, the RT-PCR reads were re-called with MiXCR into one record per CDR3 protein. The sample contains about a million distinct CDR3 sequences, about 20% of which appear only once. Source material: blood, either unsorted or a sorted T cell fraction (not recorded which). These receptors came from a human donor who was either an allogeneic HSCT recipient or a stem cell or donor lymphocyte infusion donor (not recorded which). It is not recorded whose cells these are; they may come from a transplant donor. Each CDR3 is given with its conserved first and last residue. Some rows mark clone size as missing; the rest say once, few, many or name a class of expanded clone.

>few|TRBJ2-3|15|TRBV9
CASSLGRLDPDTQYF
>-|TRBJ2-2|15|TRBV12-5
CASLSRGIGTGELFF
>-|TRBJ2-7|12|TRBV2
CASSGRDYEQYF
>few|TRBJ1-1|13|TRBV12-3/TRBV12-4
CASSYNTQGAAFF
>-|TRBJ2-2|13|TRBV6-5
CASSSFGPGELFF
>-|TRBJ2-3|14|TRBV7-6
CASSSTGFGDTQYF
>-|TRBJ1-1|13|TRBV9
CASSGLGDTEAFF
>-|TRBJ1-2|15|TRBV5-1
CASSSQGGKNYGYTF
>few|TRBJ2-7|15|TRBV10-3
CAISARGGTSGEQYF
>-|TRBJ2-1|16|TRBV9
CASSVIAGGPYNEQFF
>-|TRBJ2-5|17|TRBV5-1
CASSLLEVGRAQETQYF
>many|TRBJ2-4|16|TRBV12-3/TRBV12-4
CASSPKQGSAKNIQYF
>many|TRBJ2-3|15|TRBV15
CATSRAYRGGDTQYF
>-|TRBJ2-5|15|TRBV15
CATSRDQGRQETQYF
>many|TRBJ1-2|14|TRBV4-3
CASSQEKGTYGYTF
>few|TRBJ1-1|16|TRBV5-1
CASSSDSLLMNTEAFF
>-|TRBJ1-2|14|TRBV19
CASSVLGVIYGYTF
>few|TRBJ1-4|14|TRBV6-1
CASSEQGWEEKLFF
>-|TRBJ2-3|12|TRBV15
CATSKTWDTQYF
>-|TRBJ2-7|12|TRBV11-2
CASSQVRYEQYF
>few|TRBJ2-7|14|TRBV5-8
CASRAGTDFYEQYF
>few|TRBJ1-2|14|TRBV20-1
CSARQGAGSYGYTF
>-|TRBJ2-3|15|TRBV7-9
CASSTRDTSTDTQYF
>-|TRBJ1-1|14|TRBV6-1
CASSKTVTNTEAFF
>-|TRBJ2-1|16|TRBV6-1
CASSATPGQGYNEQFF
>many|TRBJ2-5|15|TRBV29-1
CSVEADREGQETQYF
>-|TRBJ1-1|15|TRBV30
CAWSVSGSKNTEAFF
>few|TRBJ1-5|16|TRBV12-3/TRBV12-4
CASSLTSAKRNQPQHF
>few|TRBJ1-2|13|TRBV7-2
CASRYLDGGGYTF
>-|TRBJ2-1|17|TRBV4-2
CASSQARRGSSYNEQFF
>few|TRBJ2-3|14|TRBV5-8
CASSSWTSTDTQYF
>many|TRBJ2-1|18|TRBV10-3
CAISEYVPGAGGDNEQFF
>few|TRBJ2-7|14|TRBV10-3
CAIRPGTGTYEQYF
>few|TRBJ1-5|16|TRBV12-3/TRBV12-4
CASSLWGAKSNQPQHF
>-|TRBJ1-2|15|TRBV9
CASSVAGHSGGGYTF
>many|TRBJ2-1|16|TRBV7-2
CASSLVGGEIRGEQFF
>few|TRBJ1-5|15|TRBV7-2
CASSLQGSLNQPQHF
>-|TRBJ2-7|14|TRBV20-1
CSARDWDSSYEQYF
>many|TRBJ2-2|17|TRBV10-3
CAIRDRVVLEGTGELFF
>few|TRBJ2-7|14|TRBV20-1
CSARDIGGSDEQYF
>few|TRBJ1-2|14|TRBV6-1
CASRRVGFGYGYTF
>few|TRBJ1-2|14|TRBV5-1
CASSSGQGPYGYTF
>-|TRBJ1-1|16|TRBV27
CASSFSPEDRNTEAFF
>-|TRBJ1-2|13|TRBV29-1
CSVEDRQNYGYTF
>-|TRBJ2-3|18|TRBV4-1
CASSQEGIQRESPDTQYF
>-|TRBJ1-1|11|TRBV24-1
CATSGGGSAFF
>-|TRBJ2-5|14|TRBV12-5
CASGNPQGAQSQYF
>-|TRBJ2-1|16|TRBV5-1
CASSVGHQTSSNEQFF
>-|TRBJ1-3|10|TRBV12-3/TRBV12-4
CATSGNTIYF
>many|TRBJ2-7|16|TRBV5-1
CASSLEGRLGTYEQYF
>-|TRBJ2-5|13|TRBV7-9
CASSFPVPETQYF
>-|TRBJ2-7|16|TRBV6-2/TRBV6-3
CASSYSTSGRSYEQYF
>few|TRBJ2-3|16|TRBV2
CASSLLAGGKADTQYF
>few|TRBJ1-1|13|TRBV7-3
CASSQDRVAEAFF
>few|TRBJ2-6|14|TRBV10-3
CAIGQSAGANVLTF
>-|TRBJ1-6|15|TRBV12-3/TRBV12-4
CASSLGTAANSPLHF
>-|TRBJ1-2|13|TRBV12-3/TRBV12-4
CASSLEESYGYTF
>-|TRBJ2-3|16|TRBV5-1
CASSGRRREGTDTQYF
>-|TRBJ2-1|15|TRBV4-2
CASSQELPGYNEQFF
>-|TRBJ2-1|15|TRBV4-2
CASSQAGPGYNEQFF